These 20 T cell receptor beta chains were all obtained from the same sample, sequenced in a study of blood T cell repertoires in COVID-19. The data were produced by immunoSEQ multiplex PCR, yet TCRdb's version contains in-frame clones alone and is incomplete. The sample yields nearly 350,000 clones, around 86% seen once. Sequenced: peripheral blood. These receptors all stem from a woman in her forties or fifties with COVID-19, enrolled during active disease.

As for this clone: The sample has other DNA sequences that encode this CDR3 too. The rearrangement uses TRBV6-1 and TRBJ2-7; TRBD1 is a possible D gene (5 bases). Germline lookup yields CDR1 MNHNS and CDR2 SASEGT. The CDR3 is 12 amino acids. The germline V and J ends were trimmed by 2 bases and 3 bases, with 5 bases remaining between them. CDR3 in amino acids: CASSEQGYEQYF. For the CDR3, the DNA is TGTGCCAGCAGTGAACAGGGCTACGAGCAGTACTTC.

The rearrangement links TRBV11-2 to TRBJ1-3, with a tentative D call TRBD1 (6 bases). Germline V gives CDR1 SGHAT, CDR2 FQNNGV. This CDR3 spans 15 amino acids. The V end lost 0 bases, the J end lost 0 bases, and 6 bases lay between the germline ends. The CDR3 bases are TGTGCCAGCAGCTTAGAAGGGGGCTCTGGAAACACCATATATTTT. It codes for CASSLEGGSGNTIYF.

The chain is built from TRBV3-1 (or the pseudogene TRBV3-2) and TRBJ2-5; the match to TRBD2 covers 15 bases. The CDR3 totals 17 residues. The V and J ends lost 7 bases and 1 base, in that order; junction bases with no gene match: 7. CDR1 is LGHDT, CDR2 YNNKEL, per germline (reference sequence). In nucleotides, the CDR3 is TGTGCCAGCACCTCGGGACTAGCGGGAGGCCCCCAAGAGACCCAGTACTTC. Translation: CASTSGLAGGPQETQYF.

This clone was counted only a few times. The V and J genes are TRBV27 and TRBJ2-7, with TRBD2 matching 13 bases. The V gene's germline CDR1 is MNHEY and CDR2 SMNVEV (reference sequence). Trimming at V came to 1 base and at J to 3 bases, leaving 12 bases not matched to a gene. The CDR3 contains 19 residues. The CDR3 coding sequence is TGTGCCAGCAGTTTATTTGTGAGTGGGACTAGCGGGACTCTCTACGAGCAGTACTTC. Protein product: CASSLFVSGTSGTLYEQYF.

The CDR3 bases are TGTGCCACCAGTGCGGACAGGGCCCCCGGAACCCAGTACTTC. Translation gives CATSADRAPGTQYF. The rearrangement joins TRBV24-1 to TRBJ2-5; 8 bases are a match to TRBD1. Trimming removed 5 bases from V and 8 bases from J; junction bases left unmatched: 9. This CDR3 has 14 residues. In germline, CDR1 is KGHDR, CDR2 SFDVKD.

The chain combines TRBV6-5 with TRBJ1-1, with a weak D call TRBD1 (6 bases). V lost 6 bases, J lost 2 bases, and 13 bases lay in between. The CDR3 runs to 14 residues. CDR1 is MNHEY, CDR2 SVGAGI, per germline. CDR3: CASSPGHFNTEAFF. The DNA for the CDR3 is TGTGCCAGCAGCCCGGGACACTTCAACACTGAAGCTTTCTTT.

V usage is TRBV2 and J usage is TRBJ2-3; TRBD2 is a possible D gene (6 bases). CDR1 SNHLY and CDR2 FYNNEI come from the germline V gene. V was cut by 7 bases and J by 4 bases, with 15 bases left in between. The CDR3 totals 14 residues. CDR3 amino acids: CASKSGERADTQYF. The DNA of the CDR3 is TGTGCCAGCAAATCGGGGGAGAGGGCAGATACGCAGTATTTT.

The chain is built from TRBV5-6 and TRBJ2-7; perhaps TRBD1 as D (5 bases). There are 18 residues in the CDR3. From germline, CDR1 is SGHDT and CDR2 YYEEEE. Trimming removed 1 base at V and 0 bases at J, with 20 bases between. In DNA, the CDR3 is TGTGCCAGCAGCTTGCGCAGGGTCCGCCACTCAGACTCCTACGAGCAGTACTTC. It encodes CASSLRRVRHSDSYEQYF.

The chain uses TRBV5-1 and TRBJ1-1; 12 bases align to TRBD1. Germline lookup yields CDR1 SGHRS and CDR2 YFSETQ. CDR3 size: 13 residues. The V gene end was trimmed by 4 bases and the J gene end by 10 bases; junction bases not matched to a gene: 5. CDR3 sequence reads: CASSLRDRGLAFF. Written as DNA, the CDR3 is TGCGCCAGCAGCCTGAGGGACAGGGGGCTAGCTTTCTTT.

This chain connects TRBV2 to TRBJ2-3, with 9 nucleotides matching TRBD2. CDR3 length: 17 amino acids. Germline V lookup: CDR1 SNHLY, CDR2 FYNNEI. Trimming removed 3 bases from V and 5 bases from J; junction bases left unmatched: 12. This CDR3 reads CASSDPKGAGGGDTQYF. As DNA, the CDR3 is TGTGCCAGCAGTGACCCGAAGGGAGCGGGAGGAGGAGATACGCAGTATTTT.

The gene calls are TRBV7-3 and TRBJ2-1; maybe TRBD2 (6 bases). CDR1 and CDR2 (germline): SGHTA, FQGTGA. V lost 3 bases and J lost 5, with 20 bases in between. The CDR3 spans 17 residues. The CDR3 DNA follows: TGTGCCAGCAGCTTTTACCCCCAGGCGGGGCCTAACAATGAGCAGTTCTTC. Its translation is CASSFYPQAGPNNEQFF.

This sequence joins TRBV14 and TRBJ2-2, with TRBD1 identical over 7 bases. The CDR3 loop spans 16 amino acids. The trim removed 4 bases at V and 0 bases at J, leaving 5 bases unmatched. The V gene's germline CDR1 is SGHDN and CDR2 FVKESK. CDR3 residues: CASSPRQGPNTGELFF. The CDR3 region has the DNA TGTGCCAGCAGCCCCCGACAGGGACCGAACACCGGGGAGCTGTTTTTT.

The DNA for the CDR3 is TGCGCCAGCACTCCCAGGGTACCAGATACGCAGTATTTT. This sequence encodes CASTPRVPDTQYF. The chain links TRBV5-1 to TRBJ2-3; D is possibly TRBD1 (5 bases). Per the germline V gene, CDR1 is SGHRS and CDR2 is YFSETQ. V shed 6 bases and J shed 4 bases, with 12 bases lying between them. The CDR3 runs to 13 residues. The whole variable domain, remainder taken from reference TRBV5-1 and TRBJ2-3, is KAGVTQTPRYLIKTRGQQVTLSCSPISGHRSVSWYQQTPGQGLQFLFEYFSETQRNKGNFPGRFSGRQFSNSRSEMNVSTLELGDSALYLCASTPRVPDTQYFGPGTRLTVL.

This chain links TRBV5-6 with TRBJ2-3; 9 bases match TRBD1. The ends lost 6 bases at V and 8 bases at J; junction bases unmatched: 16. CDR1 is SGHDT and CDR2 is YYEEEE in the germline V gene. The CDR3 is made up of 16 amino acids. CDR3 bases: TGTGCCAGCATCCCCGGAGGGGACAGGGCTCTTGGTACGCAGTATTTT. It specifies CASIPGGDRALGTQYF.

In its sample, this clone was seen once. The rearrangement uses TRBV4-1 and TRBJ1-1, with TRBD1 matching 10 bases. The CDR3 has 15 residues. Unmatched junction bases numbered 8, after V lost 4 bases and J lost 6 bases. CDR1 MGHRA and CDR2 YSYEKL come from the germline V gene. For the CDR3, the DNA is TGCGCCAGCAGCCTTTTAGGACAGGGGGTCGCTGAAGCTTTCTTT. Its translation is CASSLLGQGVAEAFF.

The rearrangement uses TRBV30 and TRBJ2-7; 11 bases are shared with TRBD1. CDR3 length: 15 residues. Germline V gene sequence: CDR1 GTSNPN, CDR2 SVGIG (reference sequence). The V segment lost 3 bases and the J segment 2 bases; nucleotides outside the gene matches: 6. This CDR3 reads CAWRSGTGGAYEQYF. The CDR3 bases are TGTGCCTGGAGGTCCGGGACAGGGGGTGCCTACGAGCAGTACTTC.

V gene TRBV7-6 combines with J gene TRBJ2-1; 10 bases align to TRBD2. V was clipped by 5 bases and J by 5 bases; unmatched bases: 6. The germline gives CDR1 SGHVS, CDR2 FNYEAQ. The CDR3 extends over 15 amino acids. The CDR3 nucleotides are TGTGCCAGCAGCGCGGGACTAGCGAGAGACAATGAGCAGTTCTTC. Translated: CASSAGLARDNEQFF. Using reference TRBV7-6 and TRBJ2-1 for the parts outside the CDR3, the full variable domain is GAGVSQSPRYKVTKRGQDVALRCDPISGHVSLYWYRQALGQGPEFLTYFNYEAQQDKSGLPNDRFSAERPEGSISTLTIQRTEQRDSAMYRCASSAGLARDNEQFFGPGTRLTVL.

As regards this clone: Germline is not matched at one junction end, which may reflect a read error. The chain combines TRBV11-2 with TRBJ2-1, with D possibly TRBD2 on 6 matching bases. The length of the CDR3 is 11 residues. Germline V gene lookup returns CDR1 SGHAT and CDR2 FQNNGV. DNA for the CDR3: TGTGCCAGCAGCTGGAGCGGGCTAGGGGTCTTC. Translated, it gives CASSWSGLGVF.

The chain employs TRBV15 and TRBJ2-7; D gene unclear. CDR3 length equals 14 residues. Germline V lookup: CDR1 LNHNV, CDR2 YYDKDF (reference sequence). Trimming removed 2 bases at V and 0 bases at J, with 8 bases between. CDR3 nucleotides: TGTGCCACCAGCAGAAAGGCGGCCTCCTACGAGCAGTACTTC. Translating gives CATSRKAASYEQYF.

This clone was counted a few times. The chain carries TRBV7-9 and TRBJ1-1, with 9 bases that match TRBD1. The CDR3 sequence is 16 residues long. CDR1 SEHNR and CDR2 FQNEAQ come from the germline V gene (reference sequence). Trimming at V came to 5 bases and at J to 4 bases, leaving 11 bases not matched to a gene. The CDR3 spells CASSPRDRETTTEAFF. As DNA, the CDR3 is TGTGCCAGCAGCCCCCGGGACAGGGAGACGACCACTGAAGCTTTCTTT. The full variable domain, with the rest looked up from reference TRBV7-9 and TRBJ1-1, is DTGVSQNPRHKITKRGQNVTFRCDPISEHNRLYWYRQTLGQGPEFLTYFQNEAQLEKSRLLSDRFSAERPKGSFSTLEIQRTEQGDSAMYLCASSPRDRETTTEAFFGQGTRLTVV.